These 8 T cell receptor beta chains were sequenced from one sample in a study of T cells in Graves' hyperthyroidism and ophthalmopathy. Authors of the study amplified TCR beta CDR3 regions from RNA transcripts. The study used the HTBI primer set for a first-round RT-PCR of the TCR CDR3. TCRdb fed the multiplex PCR reads into MiXCR, producing one record per CDR3 protein. This table holds approximately 640,000 distinct CDR3 sequences, roughly 46% found once. Material for sequencing was peripheral blood or thyroid tissue (not recorded which). The source of these receptors is an adult man with Graves' disease, either hyperthyroidism or ophthalmopathy (not recorded which).

This chain links TRBV5-4 with TRBJ1-6; TRBD1 aligns across 9 bases. From germline, CDR1 is SGHNT and CDR2 YYREEE (reference sequence). V lost 4 bases and J lost 13; bases outside the gene matches: 15. This CDR3 contains 16 residues. CDR3 residues: CASSQEGQGRFFPLHF. In DNA form, the CDR3 reads TGTGCCAGCAGCCAAGAGGGACAGGGCCGCTTTTTTCCCCTCCACTTT.

The chain links TRBV12-3 or TRBV12-4 to TRBJ2-5; a weak D match, TRBD1 (5 bases). Deletions cut 6 bases from V and 3 bases from J, with 17 bases between. This CDR3 has 15 residues. The DNA of the CDR3 is TGTGCCAGCAGCTCTTACGGACAAATCGAAGAGACCCAGTACTTC. Protein sequence: CASSSYGQIEETQYF.

Note on this clonotype: This may come from a read error, since a much larger clone is one base off. The rearrangement links TRBV9 to TRBJ1-1; D not certain. The CDR3 sequence is 14 residues long. The V and J ends lost 0 bases and 8 bases respectively, with 14 bases between them. Germline CDR1 reads SGDLS; CDR2 reads YYNGEE. The CDR3 DNA reads as TGTGCCAGCAGCGTAGGACCAGGCTTCCCCGAAGCTTTCTTT. This encodes CASSVGPGFPEAFF.

J is TRBJ2-5 and V is TRBV10-3, with 10 bases identical to TRBD1. This CDR3 comprises 15 residues. The V gene end was trimmed by 4 bases and the J gene end by 5 bases; junction bases not matched to a gene: 7. The V gene's germline CDR1 is ENHRY and CDR2 SYGVKD. CDR3 bases: TGTGCCATCAGTGCCCCGACAGGGGGCATGGAGACCCAGTACTTC. Its protein product is CAISAPTGGMETQYF.

The sample holds a few counts of this clonotype. The chain employs TRBV5-1 and TRBJ1-2; a possible D gene is TRBD1 (5 bases). The germline CDR1 and CDR2 sequences are SGHRS and YFSETQ. The CDR3 is 19 amino acids. The germline V and J ends were trimmed by 2 bases and 1 base, with 24 bases remaining between them. The CDR3 DNA reads as TGCGCCAGCAGCTTTGGGGACGACCTAGCCCACTTACTTAACTATGGCTACACCTTC. Residues: CASSFGDDLAHLLNYGYTF.

The sample holds many counts of this clonotype. The DNA of the CDR3 is TGCGCCAGCAGCTTGGAGGAGGGGCGGACCTACGAGCAGTACTTC. The encoded protein is CASSLEEGRTYEQYF. The V and J genes are TRBV5-1 and TRBJ2-7; TRBD2 is a possible D gene (6 bases). The CDR3 has 15 residues. From germline, CDR1 is SGHRS and CDR2 YFSETQ. V was shortened by 0 bases and J by 2 bases, with 12 bases between the two germline ends.

This chain uses TRBV12-3 or TRBV12-4 with TRBJ2-7; 9 bases align to TRBD2. V shed 4 bases, J shed 2 bases, and the junction held 3 bases outside the gene matches. The CDR3 is 14 amino acids. CDR3 residues: CASSSTSGTYEQYF. Written as DNA, the CDR3 is TGTGCCAGCAGTTCGACTAGCGGAACCTACGAGCAGTACTTC.

The chain couples TRBV7-2 to TRBJ2-7, with 10 bases fitting TRBD1. Germline-derived CDR1 and CDR2 are SGHTA and FQGNSA. With 6 bases clipped from V and 1 base from J, the junction kept 6 bases outside the gene matches. The CDR3 is 15 amino acids. The CDR3 coding sequence is TGTGCCAGCAGTTTTGACAGGGGGCCGTCCTACGAGCAGTACTTC. Translating it yields CASSFDRGPSYEQYF.